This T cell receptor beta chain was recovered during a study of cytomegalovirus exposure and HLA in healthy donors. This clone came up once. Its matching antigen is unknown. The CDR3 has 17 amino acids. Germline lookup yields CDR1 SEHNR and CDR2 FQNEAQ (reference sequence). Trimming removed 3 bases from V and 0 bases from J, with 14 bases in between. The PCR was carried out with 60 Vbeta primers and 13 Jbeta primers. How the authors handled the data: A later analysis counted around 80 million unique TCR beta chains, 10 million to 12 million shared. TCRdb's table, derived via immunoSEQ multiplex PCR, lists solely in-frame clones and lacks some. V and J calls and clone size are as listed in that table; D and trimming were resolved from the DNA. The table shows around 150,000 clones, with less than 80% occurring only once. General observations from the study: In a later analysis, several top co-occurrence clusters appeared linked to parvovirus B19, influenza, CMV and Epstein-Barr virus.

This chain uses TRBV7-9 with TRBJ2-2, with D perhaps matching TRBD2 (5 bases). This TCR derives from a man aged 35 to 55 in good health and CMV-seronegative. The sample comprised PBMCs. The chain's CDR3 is CASSFEGAAANTGELFF. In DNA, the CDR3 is TGTGCCAGCAGCTTTGAGGGAGCGGCTGCGAACACCGGGGAGCTGTTTTTT.